The 5 T cell receptor beta chains listed next were all sequenced from one sample in a study of vaccination effects on CD4 cells after COVID-19. Antigen-specific CD4+ T cell clonotypes were called by their expansion after viral peptide-pool culture in ViraFEST. Researchers isolated CD4+ T cells once ten to eleven days of culture had elapsed. Participants completed two doses of the BNT162b2 or mRNA-1273 vaccine. Their target antigens are unknown. Data came from immunoSEQ multiplex PCR; TCRdb stores just in-frame clones and leaves some out. Of tens of thousands of clones listed, about 69% are singletons. Specimen: CD4+ T cells from PBMCs cultured with HCoV-NL63 spike peptides, collected after COVID-19 vaccination. The source is a human donor who received a COVID-19 vaccine.

V gene TRBV12-5 combines with J gene TRBJ2-2; possibly TRBD2 for D (7 bases). Germline V CDR1 and CDR2: LGHNT, FRNRAP. The CDR3 is made up of 17 amino acids. The V end lost 4 bases, the J end lost 3 bases, and 18 bases lay between the germline ends. DNA of the CDR3: TGTGCTAGTGGTTCCCACCCGGGGGGCGCGTACACCGGGGAGCTGTTTTTT. Residues: CASGSHPGGAYTGELFF.

The chain couples TRBV2 to TRBJ1-5; D may be TRBD1 (6 bases). Per the germline V gene, CDR1 is SNHLY and CDR2 is FYNNEI. The V gene lost 8 bases and the J gene lost 4 bases, with 15 bases spanning the gap. The CDR3 covers 14 residues. The CDR3: CASSTGLENQPQHF. CDR3 DNA: TGTGCCAGCTCTACAGGGTTGGAGAATCAGCCCCAGCATTTT.

The J gene is TRBJ1-5, the V gene TRBV7-2; 11 bases map to TRBD1. This CDR3 has 13 amino acids. Per germline, CDR1 SGHTA and CDR2 FQGNSA. J gave up 7 bases and V 8 bases, and 4 bases lay outside the gene matches. CDR3 residues: CASVWDRGQPQHF. In nucleotides, the CDR3 is TGTGCCAGCGTATGGGACAGGGGGCAGCCCCAGCATTTT.

This CDR3 reads CASSFQQGGYGYTF. CDR3 coding DNA: TGTGCCAGCAGCTTCCAACAGGGGGGCTATGGCTACACCTTC. The chain has TRBV11-2 and TRBJ1-2; 8 bases are a match to TRBD1. Germline CDR1 is SGHAT and CDR2 is FQNNGV. The V and J ends lost 3 bases and 4 bases, in that order; junction bases with no gene match: 4. The CDR3 is 14 residues long.

The genes are TRBV6-5 and TRBJ1-1, with 9 bases identical to TRBD1. The CDR3 runs 14 residues. The V gene's germline CDR1 is MNHEY and CDR2 SVGAGI. The J segment lost 4 bases and the V segment lost 10 bases, leaving 10 bases of the junction unmatched. The CDR3 DNA follows: TGTGCCACCACGAGAGACAGGGGGTTCACTGAAGCTTTCTTT. Amino acids: CATTRDRGFTEAFF.